This T cell receptor beta chain was obtained from a study of blood T cell repertoires in COVID-19. Across the whole study: From the United States, Italy and Spain came samples of acute and convalescent COVID-19.

Authors' processing steps: The assay estimated nucleated cells by amplifying reference gene primers. Here immunoSEQ multiplex PCR was the method, and the copy in TCRdb shows in-frame clones only, minus some. V and J calls and clone size follow that table, whereas D and trimming were derived from the DNA. The sample lists about 410,000 clones, approximately 90% occurring once. The V gene's germline CDR1 is SGHRS and CDR2 YFSETQ. CDR3 length equals 14 residues. Trimming stripped 1 base from V and 3 bases from J, with 11 bases between. V and J are TRBV5-1 and TRBJ2-7; TRBD1 is a possible D gene (6 bases). This receptor was taken from a woman in her thirties with active or convalescent COVID-19. Sequencing was done on a sample of peripheral blood. Here the CDR3 DNA reads TGCGCCAGCAGCTTGCCACAGGGACACTACGAGCAGTACTTC. It translates to CASSLPQGHYEQYF.